This T cell receptor (beta chain) was found in a study of long-term antiretroviral therapy in people with HIV. Runs used v3.0 of the immunoSEQ assay and were done at survey level. The assay was immunoSEQ multiplex PCR, and TCRdb's table has in-frame clones only and misses some. The repertoire consists of 45,000 or so clones, with around 96% occurring once and the leading ten covering roughly 2.5%. The CDR3 loop spans 16 amino acids. Germline V gene data show CDR1 as KGHSH and CDR2 as LQKENI. V shed 5 bases and J shed 3 bases, with 16 bases lying between them. This clone was picked up one time. Its antigen is as yet unknown. The content of samples before DNA extraction was about 0.9-11 million cryopreserved PBMC. Study findings and constraints: The study found narrower CDR3 length ranges in HIV repertoires than in controls. Dominance of pre-ART expanded clones persisted, fluctuating and often declining after ART. Transplant-donor-level diversity was not reached after ART, though diversity increased.

The sequence was collected from a woman between 45 and 60 years old with HIV. Specimen: unsorted PBMCs, collected 3.7 years after starting antiretroviral therapy. This rearrangement joins TRBV18 to TRBJ2-2, with D perhaps TRBD2 (5 bases). CDR3 nucleotide sequence: TGTGCCAGCTCAGACCGGCGCGGGCTCGACACCGGGGAGCTGTTTTTT. Translated: CASSDRRGLDTGELFF.